This TCR beta chain was documented in a study of T cell responses to AZD1222 COVID-19 vaccine. Produced via immunoSEQ multiplex PCR; TCRdb's table is partial and in-frame only. The repertoire consists of 70,000 to 95,000 clones, with roughly 90% occurring once and the leading ten covering approximately 8%. The germline CDR1 and CDR2 sequences are GTSNPN and SVGIG (reference sequence). The CDR3 spans 12 residues. V was cut by 2 bases and J by 8 bases, with 9 bases left in between. The chain links TRBV30 to TRBJ1-4; D unclear. The sequence was obtained from an adult who received the AZD1222 COVID-19 vaccine. The sequenced sample was peripheral blood, obtained 28 days after the second AZD1222 dose. CDR3 in DNA: TGTGCCTGGAGTACCCTTAGGGAAAAACTGTTTTTT. Amino acid sequence: CAWSTLREKLFF.